This TCR beta chain was recovered during a study of T cells in Graves' hyperthyroidism and ophthalmopathy. General study findings and limits: Ophthalmopathy was distinguished from stable hyperthyroidism by 13 V-J signatures. Blood also showed most of the thyroid clonotypes that were expanded above 0.001.

Stability of Graves' hyperthyroidism was defined as absent ophthalmopathy progression within 18 months. Patients with uncontrolled infections, other autoimmune diseases, pregnancy or lactation were excluded. Remarks on this clonotype: As yet, its antigen is unknown.

RNA transcripts served as the template for amplifying TCR beta CDR3 regions. First-round RT-PCR with HTBI primers amplified the TCR CDR3 region. TCRdb analysed the multiplex PCR reads with MiXCR anew, one entry per CDR3 protein. Altogether about 350,000 distinct CDR3 sequences are present, over 11% being singletons, with the ten largest covering around 23%. V lost 7 bases to trimming and J lost 15 bases, with 16 bases between them. CDR1 MDHEN and CDR2 SYDVKM come from the germline V gene. The CDR3 covers 11 residues. The chain couples TRBV28 to TRBJ2-1; D is possibly TRBD1 or TRBD2 (5 bases each). This clonotype was obtained from a woman between 25 and 40 years old with Graves' hyperthyroidism. Material: blood. CDR3: CASMNRDQRFF. For the CDR3, the DNA is TGTGCCAGCATGAACCGGGACCAGCGGTTCTTC.